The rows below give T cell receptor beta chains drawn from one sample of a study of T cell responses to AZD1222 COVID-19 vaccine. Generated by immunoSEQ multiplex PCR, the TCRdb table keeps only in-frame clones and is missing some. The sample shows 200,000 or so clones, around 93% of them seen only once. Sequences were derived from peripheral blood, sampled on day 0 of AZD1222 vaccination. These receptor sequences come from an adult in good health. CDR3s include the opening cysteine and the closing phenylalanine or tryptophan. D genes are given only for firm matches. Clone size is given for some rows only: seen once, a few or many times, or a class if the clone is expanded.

CDR3 protein: CASSRTDQETQYF
CDR3 DNA: TGTGCCAGCAGCCGGACAGACCAAGAGACCCAGTACTTC
J gene: TRBJ2-5
D gene: -
clone size: -
V gene: TRBV6-5

CDR3 protein: CASSFRTGLWTQHF
CDR3 DNA: TGTGCCAGCAGCTTCAGGACAGGTCTGTGGACCCAGCATTTT
J gene: TRBJ1-5
D gene: TRBD1
clone size: -
V gene: TRBV5-8

CDR3 protein: CASAQTSGGNTGELFF
CDR3 DNA: TGCGCCAGCGCCCAAACTAGCGGGGGGAACACCGGGGAGCTGTTTTTT
J gene: TRBJ2-2
D gene: TRBD2
clone size: -
V gene: TRBV10-1

CDR3 protein: CASSLPTGELFF
CDR3 DNA: TGTGCCAGCAGTTTACCCACCGGGGAGCTGTTTTTT
J gene: TRBJ2-2
D gene: -
clone size: -
V gene: TRBV28

CDR3 protein: CASSYSRQGREQYF
CDR3 DNA: TGTGCCAGCAGTTACTCGCGACAGGGCCGCGAGCAGTACTTC
J gene: TRBJ2-7
D gene: TRBD1
clone size: -
V gene: TRBV6-2/TRBV6-3

CDR3 protein: CASSLAGTSVSGANVLTF
CDR3 DNA: TGTGCCAGCAGCTTGGCCGGGACCTCCGTCTCTGGGGCCAACGTCCTGACTTTC
J gene: TRBJ2-6
D gene: -
clone size: -
V gene: TRBV7-2

CDR3 protein: CASSQGDRAYEQYF
CDR3 DNA: TGTGCCAGCAGCCAAGGAGACAGGGCCTACGAGCAGTACTTC
J gene: TRBJ2-7
D gene: TRBD1
clone size: -
V gene: TRBV3-1/TRBV3-2

CDR3 protein: CASREVGTGELFF
CDR3 DNA: TGTGCCAGCAGGGAGGTCGGAACTGGGGAGCTGTTTTTT
J gene: TRBJ2-2
D gene: -
clone size: -
V gene: TRBV4-2

CDR3 protein: CASSQVSGGPGNEQFF
CDR3 DNA: TGTGCCAGCAGCCAAGTCTCGGGAGGGCCGGGAAATGAGCAGTTCTTC
J gene: TRBJ2-1
D gene: TRBD2
clone size: -
V gene: TRBV3-1/TRBV3-2

CDR3 protein: CASSLRTGAYNEQFF
CDR3 DNA: TGTGCCAGCAGCCTCCGGACAGGGGCCTACAATGAGCAGTTCTTC
J gene: TRBJ2-1
D gene: TRBD1
clone size: -
V gene: TRBV7-2

CDR3 protein: CASSYGIGTQYF
CDR3 DNA: TGTGCCAGCAGTTACGGCATCGGGACGCAGTATTTT
J gene: TRBJ2-3
D gene: -
clone size: -
V gene: TRBV6-5

CDR3 protein: CASSASGGVEQFF
CDR3 DNA: TGTGCCAGCAGCGCCTCGGGGGGCGTAGAGCAGTTCTTC
J gene: TRBJ2-1
D gene: -
clone size: -
V gene: TRBV5-4

CDR3 protein: CASSPQGGLVDYGYTF
CDR3 DNA: TGTGCCAGCAGCCCACAGGGCGGTTTAGTTGACTATGGCTACACCTTC
J gene: TRBJ1-2
D gene: -
clone size: once
V gene: TRBV7-9

CDR3 protein: CASSLVVGGSSYNEQFF
CDR3 DNA: TGTGCCAGCAGCTTAGTAGTAGGGGGGAGCTCCTACAATGAGCAGTTCTTC
J gene: TRBJ2-1
D gene: -
clone size: -
V gene: TRBV7-2

CDR3 protein: CASSPIRTQSSGANVLTF
CDR3 DNA: TGTGCCAGCAGCCCCATACGTACTCAGAGCTCTGGGGCCAACGTCCTGACTTTC
J gene: TRBJ2-6
D gene: -
clone size: -
V gene: TRBV7-3